This is a list of T cell receptor beta chains from one sample in a study of beta chain features in type 1 diabetes. Sequencing used immunoSEQ multiplex PCR; TCRdb keeps in-frame clones, though not all of them. The profile shows 150,000 or so clones, under 60% of them singletons. The sample taken for sequencing was Tregs from blood. These receptors were collected from a man younger than 35 in good health. CDR3s include the opening cysteine and the closing phenylalanine or tryptophan. Fields, in order: J gene, CDR3 length, D gene, clone size, V gene, CDR3 DNA, CDR3 protein. The D gene is left open where the match is weak. Rows may omit the clone size; those that give it use once, few, many or a size class.

j_gene: TRBJ2-7
len: 13
d_gene: -
abundance: few
v_gene: TRBV10-3
CDR3nt: TGTGCCATCACAAGGAGGGAAGGCTACGAGCAGTACTTC
CDR3aa: CAITRREGYEQYF

j_gene: TRBJ1-2
len: 14
d_gene: TRBD1
abundance: few
v_gene: TRBV7-2
CDR3nt: TGTGCCAGCAGCTTTCAGGGGGCTAACTATGGCTACACCTTC
CDR3aa: CASSFQGANYGYTF

j_gene: TRBJ2-3
len: 13
d_gene: TRBD1
abundance: -
v_gene: TRBV7-2
CDR3nt: TGTGCCAGCAGCCGCACAGGGGGAGATACGCAGTATTTT
CDR3aa: CASSRTGGDTQYF

j_gene: TRBJ1-2
len: 16
d_gene: -
abundance: -
v_gene: TRBV18
CDR3nt: TGTGCCAGCTCACCACCGGCAGGCCTTCCCGGCAATGGCTACACCTTC
CDR3aa: CASSPPAGLPGNGYTF

j_gene: TRBJ1-3
len: 15
d_gene: -
abundance: few
v_gene: TRBV11-2
CDR3nt: TGTGCCAGCAGCTTAGATTCCGGCTCTGGAAACACCATATATTTT
CDR3aa: CASSLDSGSGNTIYF

j_gene: TRBJ2-7
len: 14
d_gene: TRBD2
abundance: -
v_gene: TRBV30
CDR3nt: TGTGCCTACAGGACTAGCCTGAGCTCCTACGAGCAGTACTTC
CDR3aa: CAYRTSLSSYEQYF

j_gene: TRBJ2-7
len: 14
d_gene: -
abundance: -
v_gene: TRBV30
CDR3nt: TGTGCCTGGAGTGACCCCCCTAGCCGCTACGAGCAGTACTTC
CDR3aa: CAWSDPPSRYEQYF

j_gene: TRBJ1-2
len: 14
d_gene: -
abundance: -
v_gene: TRBV7-2
CDR3nt: TGTGCCAGCAGCTCCGCGACAGGCCCCCTCGGCTACACCTTC
CDR3aa: CASSSATGPLGYTF

j_gene: TRBJ1-2
len: 14
d_gene: TRBD1
abundance: once
v_gene: TRBV25-1
CDR3nt: TGTGCCAGCAGTGGGACACAGGGGGACTATGGCTACACCTTC
CDR3aa: CASSGTQGDYGYTF

j_gene: TRBJ2-7
len: 14
d_gene: TRBD2
abundance: -
v_gene: TRBV28
CDR3nt: TGTGCCAGCAACCGTAGCGGGGGAACCTACGAGCAGTACTTC
CDR3aa: CASNRSGGTYEQYF

j_gene: TRBJ1-6
len: 12
d_gene: TRBD1
abundance: few
v_gene: TRBV19
CDR3nt: TGTGCCAGGACAGGGGAAGAGACACCCCTCCACTTT
CDR3aa: CARTGEETPLHF

j_gene: TRBJ1-1
len: 13
d_gene: TRBD1
abundance: -
v_gene: TRBV7-2
CDR3nt: TGTGCCAGCAGCTTGACAGGGAGCACTGAAGCTTTCTTT
CDR3aa: CASSLTGSTEAFF